This is a list of T cell receptor beta chains from one sample in a study of naive and memory T cell subsets. TCRdb called the UMI-ligation and nested PCR reads again in MiXCR, with one record for every CDR3 protein. The repertoire consists of roughly 100,000 distinct CDR3 sequences, with roughly 15% occurring once and the leading ten covering around 3%. Source material: naive CD8+ T cells from blood. Every receptor here comes from a human donor in good health. Each CDR3 is given with its conserved first and last residue. The order of the fields is clone size, J gene, V gene, D gene, CDR3 protein, CDR3 DNA. The D gene is left open where the match is weak. Clone size is not always given. Where it is, it says once, few, many or a class for expanded clones.

few,TRBJ1-1,TRBV4-2,-,CASSQDLFMNTEAFF,TGTGCCAGCAGCCAAGATCTCTTCATGAACACTGAAGCTTTCTTT
-,TRBJ1-5,TRBV7-9,-,CASSLVSRAGHNQPQHF,TGTGCCAGCAGCTTAGTTTCAAGGGCAGGCCACAATCAGCCCCAGCATTTT
many,TRBJ2-7,TRBV18,-,CASSPGGLAGYEQYF,TGTGCCAGCTCACCTGGAGGACTGGCTGGTTACGAGCAGTACTTC
-,TRBJ2-1,TRBV27,-,CASSSPGTKYNEQFF,TGTGCCAGCAGTTCCCCGGGAACAAAATACAATGAGCAGTTCTTC
-,TRBJ2-1,TRBV20-1,TRBD2,CSALPITSAYNEQFF,TGCAGTGCCCTCCCCATTACTAGCGCCTACAATGAGCAGTTCTTC
-,TRBJ2-5,TRBV28,-,CASSLQPIETQYF,TGTGCCAGCAGTTTACAGCCCATAGAGACCCAGTACTTC
many,TRBJ2-5,TRBV19,-,CASSAGLETQYF,TGTGCCAGTAGTGCGGGATTGGAGACCCAGTACTTC
few,TRBJ1-5,TRBV12-3/TRBV12-4,-,CASSLAGYRVQPQHF,TGTGCCAGCAGTTTAGCCGGTTACAGGGTTCAGCCCCAGCATTTT
many,TRBJ2-7,TRBV20-1,-,CSARLYDSYEQYF,TGCAGTGCTAGACTGTATGACTCCTACGAGCAGTACTTC
few,TRBJ2-7,TRBV6-2/TRBV6-3,-,CASTLTGRFYEQYF,TGTGCCAGCACCCTGACAGGAAGGTTCTACGAGCAGTACTTC
-,TRBJ2-7,TRBV20-1,TRBD2,CSASSSRGRPSYEQYF,TGCAGTGCTAGTTCCTCTCGCGGGAGACCGTCCTACGAGCAGTACTTC
-,TRBJ2-7,TRBV2,TRBD1,CAGRPGTGTYEQYF,TGTGCCGGCCGTCCCGGGACAGGTACCTACGAGCAGTACTTC
-,TRBJ2-6,TRBV11-2,-,CASTQGTGANVLTF,TGTGCCAGCACCCAAGGTACCGGGGCCAACGTCCTGACTTTC
many,TRBJ1-4,TRBV12-3/TRBV12-4,TRBD1,CASSLHRGSEKLFF,TGTGCCAGCAGTTTACACAGGGGGTCTGAAAAACTGTTTTTT
-,TRBJ1-2,TRBV25-1,-,CASSEGIRGYTF,TGTGCCAGCAGTGAGGGGATCCGTGGCTACACCTTC
few,TRBJ1-2,TRBV27,-,CASSSTWALEAGTNYGYTF,TGTGCCAGCAGTTCCACATGGGCCCTCGAAGCGGGAACTAACTATGGCTACACCTTC
-,TRBJ1-6,TRBV13,-,CASSPEMGRLNSPLHF,TGTGCCAGCAGCCCCGAAATGGGACGTCTCAATTCACCCCTCCACTTT
few,TRBJ1-2,TRBV12-3/TRBV12-4,-,CASSWTDYGYTF,TGTGCCAGCAGTTGGACGGACTATGGCTACACCTTC